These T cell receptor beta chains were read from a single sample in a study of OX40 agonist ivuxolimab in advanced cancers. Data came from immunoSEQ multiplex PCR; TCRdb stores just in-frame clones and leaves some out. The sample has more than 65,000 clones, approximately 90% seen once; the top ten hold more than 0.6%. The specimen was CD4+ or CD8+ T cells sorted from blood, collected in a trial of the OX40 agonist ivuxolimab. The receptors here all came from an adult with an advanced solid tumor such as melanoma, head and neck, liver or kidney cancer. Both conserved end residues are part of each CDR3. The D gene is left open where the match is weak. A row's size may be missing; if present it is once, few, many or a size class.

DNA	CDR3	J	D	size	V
TGTGCCAGCAGCTTGCGTTGGGGATATGGGGCCAACGTCCTGACTTTC	CASSLRWGYGANVLTF	TRBJ2-6	-	-	TRBV5-4
TGCGCCAGCAGCACACGCAGGGGGTCGGAAGAGCAGTACTTC	CASSTRRGSEEQYF	TRBJ2-7	TRBD1	-	TRBV5-1
TGCGCCAGCAGCTCTTCGGGATATCAGGGAAACGAGCAGTACTTC	CASSSSGYQGNEQYF	TRBJ2-7	-	-	TRBV5-1
TGTGCCAGCAGCTTAGGACTAGCGGGGAACCAAGAGACCCAGTACTTC	CASSLGLAGNQETQYF	TRBJ2-5	TRBD2	once	TRBV5-4
TGTGCCAGCAGTGTGCGGGACAGGGCAGAGACCCAGTACTTC	CASSVRDRAETQYF	TRBJ2-5	TRBD1	-	TRBV6-1
TGTGCCAGTACACCCGGCCAGGACAGGGTGGGCTATGGCTACACCTTC	CASTPGQDRVGYGYTF	TRBJ1-2	TRBD1	-	TRBV19
TGCAGCGTTGTTGGGGGAGGGGAGACCCAGTACTTC	CSVVGGGETQYF	TRBJ2-5	TRBD2	-	TRBV29-1
TGTGCCAGCTCACCGGGACAGATCTCTAGCACAGATACGCAGTATTTT	CASSPGQISSTDTQYF	TRBJ2-3	TRBD1	once	TRBV18
TGTGCCACCAGCAGAGGGGTGACAGTAGAGACCCAGTACTTC	CATSRGVTVETQYF	TRBJ2-5	-	few	TRBV15
TGTGCCAGCAGTGAATCGAGCGGGATGGGGGCCGGGGAGCTGTTTTTT	CASSESSGMGAGELFF	TRBJ2-2	TRBD2	-	TRBV25-1
TGTGCCAGCTCACCTGGAGCCATCTACGAGCAGTACTTC	CASSPGAIYEQYF	TRBJ2-7	-	-	TRBV18
TGTGCCAGCAGCAGGCCGACAGGGGGCCGAGAGACCCAGTACTTC	CASSRPTGGRETQYF	TRBJ2-5	TRBD1	-	TRBV7-6
TGTGCCAGCAGTTTAAAGGGGACTGGAAACACCATATATTTT	CASSLKGTGNTIYF	TRBJ1-3	-	-	TRBV27
TGTGCCAGCAGCGCACGCGCCCCCCGGGGCATCTCTGGAAACACCATATATTTT	CASSARAPRGISGNTIYF	TRBJ1-3	-	-	TRBV9
TGTGCCAGCAGTGAGGGGGCAGGCTTTCAGCCCCAGCATTTT	CASSEGAGFQPQHF	TRBJ1-5	TRBD1	-	TRBV28
TGTGCCTGGAGTGTCCCGACAGGGCTCGGGGAGACCCAGTACTTC	CAWSVPTGLGETQYF	TRBJ2-5	TRBD1	-	TRBV30
TGTGCCAGCAGCTTACCTACTAGCGGGTGGAAAGCCAAAAACATTCAGTACTTC	CASSLPTSGWKAKNIQYF	TRBJ2-4	TRBD2	-	TRBV7-2
TGTGCCTGGAGTGTAAACCCGGAGAGGTTGGGAGCTTTCTTT	CAWSVNPERLGAFF	TRBJ1-1	-	-	TRBV30
TGTGCCTGGAGTGTACAGGAGACTCAAGCTTTCTTT	CAWSVQETQAFF	TRBJ1-1	-	-	TRBV30
TGTGCCAGCAGCCCACGGACTAGCGGGAGCTCCGAGCAGTACTTC	CASSPRTSGSSEQYF	TRBJ2-7	TRBD2	-	TRBV25-1
TGCGCCAGCAGTGAGCGGGGGCCGCGTTACAATGAGCAGTTCTTC	CASSERGPRYNEQFF	TRBJ2-1	-	once	TRBV10-1
TGTGCCAGCAGTTCCACCGGATTTCGGGGTGGCTACACCTTC	CASSSTGFRGGYTF	TRBJ1-2	-	-	TRBV6-5
TGTGCCAGCAGCTTAGTTCCGACAGGTCAAGAGACCCAGTACTTC	CASSLVPTGQETQYF	TRBJ2-5	-	-	TRBV11-2
TGTGCCAGCACCCCGGGAGGGTTCGTGCGAGAAGCTTTCTTT	CASTPGGFVREAFF	TRBJ1-1	-	-	TRBV11-3
TGTGCCAGCAGTTACTCAGGGGACTATAATTCACCCCTCCACTTT	CASSYSGDYNSPLHF	TRBJ1-6	-	-	TRBV6-6
TGTGCCAGCAGTTTATGGGGGAGGGACCAGCCCCAGCATTTT	CASSLWGRDQPQHF	TRBJ1-5	-	-	TRBV28
TGTGCCAGCTCACCGCAGATGGATGCGGCTGAAGCTTTCTTT	CASSPQMDAAEAFF	TRBJ1-1	-	few	TRBV18
TGTGCCAGCAGTTTATCACGGGGAAACTATGGCTACACCTTC	CASSLSRGNYGYTF	TRBJ1-2	-	many	TRBV27
TGTGCCAGCAGTGAACCAACGGGGTGGGCGGACTATGGCTACACCTTC	CASSEPTGWADYGYTF	TRBJ1-2	-	-	TRBV6-1
TGCGCCAGCAGCTTGGGGTTAGCGGGAGGAAGAGGAACCCAGTACTTC	CASSLGLAGGRGTQYF	TRBJ2-5	TRBD2	-	TRBV5-1
TGTGCCAGCTGGGGAGACACTGAAGCTTTCTTT	CASWGDTEAFF	TRBJ1-1	-	-	TRBV6-1
TGTGCCAGCAGCTTCACCACGGGTGACGGTGGTGAAAAACTGTTTTTT	CASSFTTGDGGEKLFF	TRBJ1-4	-	-	TRBV7-6
TGTGCTAGTGGTTTGTTTTCAGTGCCTCGGGAGGGCACTGAAGCTTTCTTT	CASGLFSVPREGTEAFF	TRBJ1-1	-	once	TRBV12-5
TGTGCCAGCAGCTTGGTAGAGGGTCCCCAGCATTTT	CASSLVEGPQHF	TRBJ1-5	-	-	TRBV5-6
TGTGCCAGCAGCTTAGGAGGGGCCAACGTCCTGACTTTC	CASSLGGANVLTF	TRBJ2-6	-	-	TRBV7-9
TGCAGCGGTATACAGATCATGAACACTGAAGCTTTCTTT	CSGIQIMNTEAFF	TRBJ1-1	-	-	TRBV29-1
TGTGCCAGCAGAGATCCCGGGTTCGGGGGGAACACTGAAGCTTTCTTT	CASRDPGFGGNTEAFF	TRBJ1-1	-	-	TRBV27
TGTGCCAGCAGTACCCGACGAGGGGAGACCCAGTACTTC	CASSTRRGETQYF	TRBJ2-5	-	-	TRBV2
TGTGCCAGCTCACTGATGTCGGGACAGGGAAAGGCGGCCCTCCACTTT	CASSLMSGQGKAALHF	TRBJ1-6	TRBD1	-	TRBV18
TGTGCCAGCAGTTACAAGGTCAACTATGGCTACACCTTC	CASSYKVNYGYTF	TRBJ1-2	-	-	TRBV6-5
TGCGCCAGCAGCCAAGAAGGGGGAATCGGCTACACCTTC	CASSQEGGIGYTF	TRBJ1-2	-	few	TRBV4-1
TGTGCCAGCAGTTACGGGCGGAAACAAGAGACCCAGTACTTC	CASSYGRKQETQYF	TRBJ2-5	-	few	TRBV6-5
TGTGCCAGCAGCTTAGAGCTTTGGGCACTAGATACGCAGTATTTT	CASSLELWALDTQYF	TRBJ2-3	-	once	TRBV11-2
TGTGCCAGCAGCAGGCAGACGGCCGGGGGCACTGAAGCTTTCTTT	CASSRQTAGGTEAFF	TRBJ1-1	-	-	TRBV4-2
TGTGCCAGCAGTTACCGCCGGACAGGGCTCAACATTCAGTACTTC	CASSYRRTGLNIQYF	TRBJ2-4	TRBD1	-	TRBV6-5
TGTGCCAGCAGTTACTCAGGAGGGGCAGGAGAAAAACTGTTTTTT	CASSYSGGAGEKLFF	TRBJ1-4	-	-	TRBV6-5
TGTGCCAGCAGCTTAGCCCAACTGGGCACAGATACGCAGTATTTT	CASSLAQLGTDTQYF	TRBJ2-3	-	-	TRBV7-2
TGCGCCAGCAGAGCAGGCGAGAACACTGAAGCTTTCTTT	CASRAGENTEAFF	TRBJ1-1	-	-	TRBV10-1
TGTGCCAGCAGCTTAGGGGGGCCCACCTACGAGCAGTACTTC	CASSLGGPTYEQYF	TRBJ2-7	-	-	TRBV7-2
TGTGCCAGCAAGGGCAGGGGTGAAGAGACCCAGTACTTC	CASKGRGEETQYF	TRBJ2-5	-	-	TRBV27
TGCAGCGTGATCGGACAGGGAAGGGCTTTCTTT	CSVIGQGRAFF	TRBJ1-1	TRBD1	once	TRBV29-1
TGTGCCAGCAGCTTCGGGCTCCCCAATGAGCAGTTCTTC	CASSFGLPNEQFF	TRBJ2-1	-	-	TRBV7-2
TGCAGCGTTGTGCCTAGAGACAGGGGGCCTAACTATGGCTACACCTTC	CSVVPRDRGPNYGYTF	TRBJ1-2	TRBD1	-	TRBV29-1
TGTGCCAGCAGTGACGCTCGGCCCCAGCATTTT	CASSDARPQHF	TRBJ1-5	-	-	TRBV6-1
TGTGCCAGCAGTCCGAACAGGGTCGGGACCTACAATGAGCAGTTCTTC	CASSPNRVGTYNEQFF	TRBJ2-1	-	-	TRBV27